What follows are 32 T cell receptor beta chains derived from one specimen sequenced in a study of CD8+ T cells in alopecia areata. RNA extraction was followed by reverse transcription into cDNA, which acted as the sequencing template. Assay used: immunoSEQ multiplex PCR; TCRdb lists only in-frame clones, some missing. This sample has over 150,000 clones, with roughly three fifths found just once. The specimen sequenced was CD8+ T cells sorted from blood. The receptor set was obtained from a human donor in good health.

This chain connects TRBV7-2 to TRBJ2-7; D unresolved. The germline gives CDR1 SGHTA, CDR2 FQGNSA. The V end was cut by 7 bases, the J end by 2 bases, with 12 bases between. The length of the CDR3 is 13 residues. Here the CDR3 DNA reads TGTGCCAGCACCCGAGGCGGTGCCTACGAGCAGTACTTC. It specifies CASTRGGAYEQYF.

The chain links TRBV29-1 to TRBJ2-5; TRBD2 might be the D (5 bases). CDR1 SQVTM and CDR2 ANQGSEA come from the germline V gene. Trimming took 3 bases from V and 0 from J, leaving 8 bases between them. The CDR3 totals 13 residues. The CDR3 nucleotides are TGCAGCGTTGAGAGAGGGAACCAAGAGACCCAGTACTTC. This translates into CSVERGNQETQYF.

The rearrangement links TRBV5-6 to TRBJ1-2; unclear D gene. V was shortened by 0 bases and J by 5 bases, with 14 bases between the two germline ends. Per the germline V gene, CDR1 is SGHDT and CDR2 is YYEEEE. The CDR3 extends over 15 amino acids. CDR3 sequence (DNA): TGTGCCAGCAGCTTGGATCCAGGAACGTCTTATGGCTACACCTTC. It encodes CASSLDPGTSYGYTF.

This clone has only a few counts. This chain links TRBV29-1 with TRBJ2-5; perhaps TRBD1 as D (6 bases). Germline V gene data show CDR1 as SQVTM and CDR2 as ANQGSEA. CDR3 length: 15 amino acids. V lost 3 bases and J lost 4, with 18 bases in between. The CDR3: CSVEFPYRDRETQYF. DNA of the CDR3: TGCAGCGTTGAGTTCCCCTACAGGGACCGAGAGACCCAGTACTTC.

The V and J genes are TRBV7-9 and TRBJ1-2, with D unclear. The germline V gene has CDR1 SEHNR and CDR2 FQNEAQ (reference sequence). V lost 8 bases, J lost 7 bases, and 20 bases lay in between. The CDR3 has 14 amino acids. The CDR3 loop is CASHEPGVRGGYTF. DNA of the CDR3: TGTGCCAGCCACGAACCGGGTGTGCGGGGTGGCTACACCTTC. Drawing the rest from reference TRBV7-9 and TRBJ1-2, the complete variable domain is DTGVSQNPRHKITKRGQNVTFRCDPISEHNRLYWYRQTLGQGPEFLTYFQNEAQLEKSRLLSDRFSAERPKGSFSTLEIQRTEQGDSAMYLCASHEPGVRGGYTFGSGTRLTVV.

The genes are TRBV5-6 and TRBJ1-1, with unresolved D. In germline, CDR1 is SGHDT, CDR2 YYEEEE. Trimming stripped 4 bases from V and 9 bases from J, with 19 bases between. The CDR3 runs to 14 residues. The CDR3 here is CASSAPVEGEKAFF. DNA of the CDR3: TGTGCCAGCAGCGCCCCCGTGGAGGGCGAAAAAGCTTTCTTT.

The chain links TRBV7-7 to TRBJ2-5; D not certain. The germline gives CDR1 SSHAT, CDR2 FNYEAQ (reference sequence). The CDR3 sequence is 14 residues long. V lost 5 bases and J 1 base, leaving 11 bases between the germline ends. The CDR3 reads CASSLTRGQETQYF. Written as DNA, the CDR3 is TGTGCCAGCAGCCTAACCCGCGGCCAAGAGACCCAGTACTTC.

This chain joins TRBV15 and TRBJ1-2; D is possibly TRBD1 (5 bases). Deletions cut 0 bases from V and 2 bases from J, with 10 bases between. The germline CDR1 and CDR2 sequences are LNHNV and YYDKDF (reference sequence). The CDR3 extends over 15 amino acids. CDR3 coding DNA: TGTGCCACCAGCAGAGATAGGGGATCGAACTATGGCTACACCTTC. Amino acid sequence: CATSRDRGSNYGYTF.

The chain links TRBV9 to TRBJ2-5; TRBD2 might be the D (7 bases). The V and J ends lost 3 bases and 5 bases respectively, with 17 bases between them. Germline V CDR1 and CDR2: SGDLS, YYNGEE. The CDR3 length is 15 residues. The CDR3 DNA reads TGTGCCAGCAGCGCCTCACGGGGGGCCGGTGAGACCCAGTACTTC. As protein: CASSASRGAGETQYF.

The genes are TRBV29-1 and TRBJ1-2, with no clear D. The V gene lost 7 bases and the J gene lost 2 bases, with 11 bases spanning the gap. The CDR3 is made up of 12 amino acids. In germline, CDR1 is SQVTM, CDR2 ANQGSEA. DNA for the CDR3: TGCAGCGCCAAAGACCTGAACTATGGCTACACCTTC. Encoded protein: CSAKDLNYGYTF.

The chain is built from TRBV7-9 and TRBJ2-3; TRBD2 is a possible D gene (6 bases). CDR3 length equals 13 residues. Germline loops: CDR1 SEHNR, CDR2 FQNEAQ (reference sequence). V shed 3 bases and J shed 4 bases, with 8 bases lying between them. The CDR3 loop is CASSFGGSDTQYF. Here the CDR3 DNA reads TGTGCCAGCAGCTTCGGGGGTTCAGATACGCAGTATTTT.

This clone was detected a few times. The gene calls are TRBV28 and TRBJ2-7; D remains unclear. The V gene lost 3 bases and the J gene lost 5 bases, with 11 bases spanning the gap. The CDR3 has 13 amino acids. From germline, CDR1 is MDHEN and CDR2 SYDVKM. Here the CDR3 reads CASSFVRDHEQYF. CDR3 coding DNA: TGTGCCAGCAGTTTCGTCCGCGACCACGAGCAGTACTTC.

V gene TRBV2 combines with J gene TRBJ2-7; the D is unclear. V was shortened by 6 bases and J by 0 bases, with 9 bases between the two germline ends. Looked up from germline, CDR1 is SNHLY and CDR2 is FYNNEI. The CDR3 length is 13 residues. The CDR3 sequence: CASSNSASYEQYF. The CDR3 DNA follows: TGTGCCAGCAGCAACTCCGCCTCCTACGAGCAGTACTTC.

The sample holds a few counts of this clone. V usage is TRBV5-1 and J usage is TRBJ1-1; 9 bases map to TRBD1. The CDR3 is 14 residues long. Trimming took 3 bases from V and 6 from J; bases not matched to a gene: 6. Germline V gene lookup returns CDR1 SGHRS and CDR2 YFSETQ. The CDR3 DNA reads as TGCGCCAGCAGCTCGGGGACAGGGAGGCCTGAAGCTTTCTTT. Residues: CASSSGTGRPEAFF.

The chain joins TRBV14 to TRBJ2-2; D gene ambiguous. CDR3 length: 13 amino acids. CDR1 SGHDN and CDR2 FVKESK come from the germline V gene. The ends were cut back, 1 base at V and 5 bases at J, with 5 bases in the middle. This CDR3 reads CASSQVGTGELFF. The CDR3 coding sequence is TGTGCCAGCAGCCAAGTGGGTACCGGGGAGCTGTTTTTT.

This rearrangement joins TRBV6-1 to TRBJ1-2; 12 bases fit TRBD1. The CDR3 sequence is 15 residues long. Losses at the gene ends were 2 bases for V and 8 bases for J; bases not matched to a gene: 6. Germline values: CDR1 MNHNS, CDR2 SASEGT. CDR3 in amino acids: CASSESGTGGVGYTF. CDR3 coding DNA: TGTGCCAGCAGTGAATCCGGGACAGGGGGCGTGGGCTACACCTTC.

The chain couples TRBV19 to TRBJ2-7, with D unresolved. Germline V CDR1 and CDR2: LNHDA, SQIVND (reference sequence). Trimming took off 5 bases at V and 1 base at J, with 12 bases between the two ends. The CDR3 extends over 14 amino acids. The CDR3 DNA reads as TGTGCCAGTAGTCCAGGCCCCCGGTCCTACGAGCAGTACTTC. Its protein is CASSPGPRSYEQYF.

CDR3 nucleotide sequence: TGTGCCAGCAGTTTCCCGGACAGGTTGGCCGAGCAGTACTTC. Protein sequence: CASSFPDRLAEQYF. The V gene is TRBV27, the J gene TRBJ2-7; 7 positions match TRBD1. The CDR3 runs to 14 residues. The V gene's germline CDR1 is MNHEY and CDR2 SMNVEV (reference sequence). V lost 3 bases and J lost 6; bases outside the gene matches: 8.

This clone was picked up a small number of times. CDR3 sequence: CSVVLRDRVYEQYF. DNA of the CDR3: TGCAGCGTTGTATTACGGGACAGGGTATACGAGCAGTACTTC. The chain is built from TRBV29-1 and TRBJ2-7; 9 bases match TRBD1. The V gene's germline CDR1 is SQVTM and CDR2 ANQGSEA. The CDR3 is made up of 14 amino acids. With 4 bases clipped from V and 4 bases from J, the junction kept 8 bases outside the gene matches.

The chain combines TRBV20-1 with TRBJ2-1; D is unresolved. CDR3 length: 10 amino acids. The ends were cut back, 6 bases at V and 5 bases at J, with 5 bases in the middle. The germline V gene has CDR1 DFQATT and CDR2 SNEGSKA (reference sequence). CDR3 coding DNA: TGCAGTGCGAGCGACAATGAGCAGTTCTTC. Amino acids: CSASDNEQFF.

This clone showed up just once. The J gene is TRBJ1-5, the V gene TRBV7-9, with TRBD1 as a possible D gene (6 bases). With 5 bases removed from V and 7 bases from J, the gap between germline ends came to 15 bases. CDR1 SEHNR and CDR2 FQNEAQ come from the germline V gene (reference sequence). The CDR3 is 14 residues long. The CDR3 reads CASSPSSGGQPQHF. The CDR3 DNA reads as TGTGCCAGCAGCCCGTCCTCGGGGGGCCAGCCCCAGCATTTT.

The sample holds one count of this clone. The chain uses TRBV7-2 and TRBJ2-3; a weak D match, TRBD2 (5 bases). The CDR3 sequence is 14 residues long. Germline values: CDR1 SGHTA, CDR2 FQGNSA. Trimming cost V 1 base and J 1 base, with 6 bases left between them. Here the CDR3 DNA reads TGTGCCAGCAGCTTAGTCGGGGGCACAGATACGCAGTATTTT. Residues: CASSLVGGTDTQYF.

V is TRBV4-1 and J is TRBJ1-5, with a weak D call TRBD1 (5 bases). V dropped 1 base and J dropped 3 bases, with 13 bases sitting between them. Germline CDR1 MGHRA, CDR2 YSYEKL. The CDR3 covers 16 residues. For the CDR3, the DNA is TGCGCCAGCAGCCAAGTGGGCGGGGGTCCCAATCAGCCCCAGCATTTT. This gives the protein CASSQVGGGPNQPQHF.

With regard to this clone: The same CDR3 arises from other DNA sequences in this sample as well. The V gene is TRBV27, the J gene TRBJ1-2; D unresolved. The CDR3 runs 13 residues. Per germline, CDR1 MNHEY and CDR2 SMNVEV (reference sequence). Deletions cut 5 bases from V and 2 bases from J, with 9 bases between. The CDR3: CASSSTGNYGYTF. The CDR3 DNA reads as TGTGCCAGCAGTAGCACTGGGAACTATGGCTACACCTTC.

Written as DNA, the CDR3 is TGCAGCGTTGGGGGGACAGGGACCGGGGAGCTGTTTTTT. Amino acids: CSVGGTGTGELFF. V and J are TRBV29-1 and TRBJ2-2; 9 bases map to TRBD1. The CDR3 has 13 residues. The trim removed 4 bases at V and 5 bases at J, leaving 2 bases unmatched. Germline V gene lookup returns CDR1 SQVTM and CDR2 ANQGSEA.

This clone was recorded a few times. The chain is built from TRBV13 and TRBJ2-1; no definite D call. CDR1 and CDR2 (germline): PRHDT, FYEKMQ (reference sequence). The CDR3 length is 13 residues. Trimming pared 8 bases from V and 9 bases from J, leaving 17 bases between. The DNA for the CDR3 is TGTGCCAGCGGGCAGGTGCTCTTGGGTGAGCAGTTCTTC. Encoded protein: CASGQVLLGEQFF.

This clone appeared a single time. The chain carries TRBV25-1 and TRBJ1-1; the D gene is possibly TRBD1 (6 bases). Trimming removed 8 bases from V and 6 bases from J, with 13 bases in between. The V gene's germline CDR1 is MGHDK and CDR2 SYGVNS. The length of the CDR3 is 12 residues. The CDR3 region is CASQTGVAEAFF. The CDR3 DNA reads TGTGCCAGCCAGACAGGCGTTGCTGAAGCTTTCTTT.

The V call is TRBV6-5, the J call TRBJ1-1; D not resolved. Germline CDR1 is MNHEY and CDR2 is SVGAGI. Trimming took 7 bases from V and 0 from J, leaving 3 bases between them. The CDR3 is 11 residues long. Here the CDR3 DNA reads TGTGCCAGCATAGTGAACACTGAAGCTTTCTTT. It codes for CASIVNTEAFF.

The J gene is TRBJ2-7, the V gene TRBV2, with TRBD1 matching 12 bases. The germline V gene encodes CDR1 SNHLY and CDR2 FYNNEI. V gave up 5 bases and J gave up 4 bases; unmatched junction bases: 9. CDR3 length: 16 residues. This CDR3 is CASSPGTGGAEYEQYF. CDR3 nucleotide sequence: TGTGCCAGCAGTCCCGGGACAGGGGGCGCTGAGTACGAGCAGTACTTC.

This clone has more than one count but fewer than ten. V gene TRBV2 combines with J gene TRBJ2-1, with 7 bases identical to TRBD2. The CDR3 runs to 15 residues. In germline, CDR1 is SNHLY, CDR2 FYNNEI. V gave up 2 bases and J gave up 9 bases; unmatched junction bases: 10. CDR3 in amino acids: CASSELFAGDPEQFF. As DNA, the CDR3 is TGTGCCAGCAGTGAACTGTTTGCGGGGGATCCTGAGCAGTTCTTC. The complete variable domain, with remaining parts taken from reference TRBV2 and TRBJ2-1, reads EPEVTQTPSHQVTQMGQEVILRCVPISNHLYFYWYRQILGQKVEFLVSFYNNEISEKSEIFDDQFSVERPDGSNFTLKIRSTKLEDSAMYFCASSELFAGDPEQFFGPGTRLTVL.

The table lists this clone with a count of one. This chain joins TRBV15 and TRBJ1-1; D ambiguous. The CDR3 consists of 14 residues. The germline V and J ends were trimmed by 1 base and 2 bases, with 8 bases remaining between them. CDR1 is LNHNV and CDR2 is YYDKDF in the germline V gene (reference sequence). The CDR3 loop is CATSRVGRNTEAFF. In nucleotides, the CDR3 is TGTGCCACCAGCAGAGTCGGACGCAACACTGAAGCTTTCTTT.

This clone turned up a few times. The rearrangement links TRBV30 to TRBJ2-7; maybe TRBD2 (5 bases). Germline lookup yields CDR1 GTSNPN and CDR2 SVGIG (reference sequence). V dropped 2 bases and J dropped 7 bases, with 9 bases sitting between them. The CDR3 sequence is 11 residues long. The CDR3 reads CAWSSGREQYF. As DNA, the CDR3 is TGTGCCTGGAGTTCGGGAAGGGAGCAGTACTTC.